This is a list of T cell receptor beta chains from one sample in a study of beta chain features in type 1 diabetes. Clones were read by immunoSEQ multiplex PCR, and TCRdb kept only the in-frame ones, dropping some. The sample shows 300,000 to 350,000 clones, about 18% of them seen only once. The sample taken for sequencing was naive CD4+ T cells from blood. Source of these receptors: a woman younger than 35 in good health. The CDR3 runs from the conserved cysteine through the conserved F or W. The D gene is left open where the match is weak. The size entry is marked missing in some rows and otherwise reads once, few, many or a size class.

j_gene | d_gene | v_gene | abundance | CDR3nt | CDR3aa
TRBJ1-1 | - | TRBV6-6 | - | TGTGCCAGCAGTGAGAGAAATGAAGCTTTCTTT | CASSERNEAFF
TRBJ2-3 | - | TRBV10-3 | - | TGTGCCATCAGTGAGTTAGCGAGCACAGATACGCAGTATTTT | CAISELASTDTQYF
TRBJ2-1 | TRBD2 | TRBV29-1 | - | TGCAGCGTTGTTGGGGTAGCGGGAGTTAATGAGCAGTTCTTC | CSVVGVAGVNEQFF
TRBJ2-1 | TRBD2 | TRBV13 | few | TGTGCCAGCAGCTTAGGCCCGACTAGCGGGAGTAGCTACAATGAGCAGTTCTTC | CASSLGPTSGSSYNEQFF
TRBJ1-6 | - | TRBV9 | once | TGTGCCAGCAGCGTAGAGGGGGAGTCACCCCTCCACTTT | CASSVEGESPLHF
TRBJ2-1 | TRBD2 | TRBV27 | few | TGTGCCAGCAGTTTAAGGGTTGGGGGGACTAGCGGCTACAATGAGCAGTTCTTC | CASSLRVGGTSGYNEQFF
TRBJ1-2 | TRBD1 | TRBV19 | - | TGTGCCACCGCGGGACAGGGTCATAACTATGGCTACACCTTC | CATAGQGHNYGYTF
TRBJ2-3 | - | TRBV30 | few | TGTGCCTGGAGTGTACGCGGCACGCATACGCAGTATTTT | CAWSVRGTHTQYF
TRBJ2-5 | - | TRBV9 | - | TGTGCCAGCAGCGTAGCCGCTACTAGCCTGCAGACCCAGTACTTC | CASSVAATSLQTQYF
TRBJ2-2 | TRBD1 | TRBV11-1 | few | TGTGCCAGCAGCCGGTCCGGGACAGTTAACACCGGGGAGCTGTTTTTT | CASSRSGTVNTGELFF
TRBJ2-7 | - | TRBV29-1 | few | TGCAGCGTTGAAGATCGGGAAGGATACGAGCAGTACTTC | CSVEDREGYEQYF
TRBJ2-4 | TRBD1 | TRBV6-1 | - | TGTGCCAGCAGCGGGGGACAGGGTAACATTCAGTACTTC | CASSGGQGNIQYF
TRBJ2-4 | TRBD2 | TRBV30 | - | TGTGCCTGGAGTCCTTATAGCGGGAGGGATCCCAAAAACATTCAGTACTTC | CAWSPYSGRDPKNIQYF
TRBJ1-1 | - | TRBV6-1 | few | TGTGCCAGCAGTGTCAGTCTCATGAACACTGAAGCTTTCTTT | CASSVSLMNTEAFF
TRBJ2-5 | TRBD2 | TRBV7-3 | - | TGTGCCAGCAGCACCGGGGGGGAGGAGACCCAGTACTTC | CASSTGGEETQYF
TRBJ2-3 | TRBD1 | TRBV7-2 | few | TGTGCCAGCAGCCCAGAACAGGGGGATACGCAGTATTTT | CASSPEQGDTQYF
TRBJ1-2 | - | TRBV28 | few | TGTGCCAGCACCCTGCGAGGAGGCTACACCTTC | CASTLRGGYTF
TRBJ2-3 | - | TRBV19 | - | TGTGCCAGTAGTACAGGACAGAGCACAGATACGCAGTATTTT | CASSTGQSTDTQYF
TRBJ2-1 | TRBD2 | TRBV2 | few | TGTGCCAGCAGTCCGACTAGCGGGAGCTACAATGAGCAGTTCTTC | CASSPTSGSYNEQFF
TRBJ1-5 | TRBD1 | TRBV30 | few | TGTGCCTGGAGTATCGACAGGGGCAATCAGCCCCAGCATTTT | CAWSIDRGNQPQHF
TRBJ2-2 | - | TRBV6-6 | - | TGTGCCAGCAGTTACGAGGGAGCGAACACCGGGGAGCTGTTTTTT | CASSYEGANTGELFF
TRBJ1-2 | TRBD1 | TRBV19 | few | TGTGCCAGTAGTACCGGGACAGGGGGATATGGCTACACCTTC | CASSTGTGGYGYTF
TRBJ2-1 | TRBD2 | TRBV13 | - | TGTGCCAGCAGCTTACCGGGACTACCTCCGAATGAGCAGTTCTTC | CASSLPGLPPNEQFF
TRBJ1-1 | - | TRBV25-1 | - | TGTGCCAGCAGTGGGGCCTCCCTTGGATACACTGAAGCTTTCTTT | CASSGASLGYTEAFF
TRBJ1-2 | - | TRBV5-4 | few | TGTGCCAGCAGCTTAAAGGTTCGGGATGGCTACACCTTC | CASSLKVRDGYTF
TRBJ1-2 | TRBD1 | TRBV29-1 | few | TGCAGCGTTGACGGGACAGGCTACAACTATGGCTACACCTTC | CSVDGTGYNYGYTF
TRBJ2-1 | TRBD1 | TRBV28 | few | TGTGCCAGCAGTCCAGGGACAGCAGGGCAGTTCTTC | CASSPGTAGQFF
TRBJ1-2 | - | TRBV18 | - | TGTGCCAGCTCACCATACGGAGCTGTTAACTATGGCTACACCTTC | CASSPYGAVNYGYTF
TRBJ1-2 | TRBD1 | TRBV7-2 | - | TGTGCCAGCAGCTTCTCGGGACAGGGGAATGGCTACACCTTC | CASSFSGQGNGYTF
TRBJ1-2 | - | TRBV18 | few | TGTGCCAGCTCACCGGAGCAGAACTATGGCTACACCTTC | CASSPEQNYGYTF
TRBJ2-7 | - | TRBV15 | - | TGTGCCACCAGCAGAGGCGGCTACGAGCAGTACTTC | CATSRGGYEQYF
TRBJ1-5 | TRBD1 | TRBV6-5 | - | TGTGCCAGCAAGGGGACAGGCTATAGCAATCAGCCCCAGCATTTT | CASKGTGYSNQPQHF
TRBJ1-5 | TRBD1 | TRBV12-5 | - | TGTGCTAGTGGTCCCTCGCACCACCGGGACAGGCAATATAGCAATCAGCCCCAGCATTTT | CASGPSHHRDRQYSNQPQHF
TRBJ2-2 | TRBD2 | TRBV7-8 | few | TGTGCCAGCAGCTCCCCTAGCGGGAGTGCTACCGGGGAGCTGTTTTTT | CASSSPSGSATGELFF
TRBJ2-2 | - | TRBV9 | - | TGTGCCAGCAGCGTAGCTGCCGGTAACACCGGGGAGCTGTTTTTT | CASSVAAGNTGELFF
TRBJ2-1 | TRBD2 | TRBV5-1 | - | TGCGCCAGCAGCCCGACTAGCGGGGGTTACAATGAGCAGTTCTTC | CASSPTSGGYNEQFF
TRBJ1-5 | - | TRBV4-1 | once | TGCGCCAGCAGCCAAGGCCTAATGGAGTCGGGCAATCAGCCCCAGCATTTT | CASSQGLMESGNQPQHF
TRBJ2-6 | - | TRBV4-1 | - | TGCGCCAGCAGCCAGACATTGGCCTCTGGGGCCAACGTCCTGACTTTC | CASSQTLASGANVLTF
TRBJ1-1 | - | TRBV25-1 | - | TGTGCCAGCAGTGGGTCACGGGGGGTCACTGAAGCTTTCTTT | CASSGSRGVTEAFF
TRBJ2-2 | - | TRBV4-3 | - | TGCGCCAGCAGCCAAGATACAGGGCCCACCGGGGAGCTGTTTTTT | CASSQDTGPTGELFF
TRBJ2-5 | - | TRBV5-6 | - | TGTGCCAGCAGCCGCACCTCGGGGTACCAAGAGACCCAGTACTTC | CASSRTSGYQETQYF
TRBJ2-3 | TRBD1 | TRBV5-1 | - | TGCGCCAGCAGCTTGGCCAGGCGACAGGGCAGAGACACAGATACGCAGTATTTT | CASSLARRQGRDTDTQYF
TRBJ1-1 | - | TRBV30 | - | TGTGCCTGGAGTGTGGGCAGCCTGAACACTGAAGCTTTCTTT | CAWSVGSLNTEAFF
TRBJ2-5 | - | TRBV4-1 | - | TGCGCCAGCAGCCAAGCCTCCGTGGAGACCCAGTACTTC | CASSQASVETQYF
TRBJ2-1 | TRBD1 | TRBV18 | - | TGTGCCAGCTCACCATTCGACAGGGAAGGAAATGAGCAGTTCTTC | CASSPFDREGNEQFF
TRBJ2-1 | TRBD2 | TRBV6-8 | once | TGTGCCAGCAGCAGGTACCTAGCGGCATCCTACAATGAGCAGTTCTTC | CASSRYLAASYNEQFF
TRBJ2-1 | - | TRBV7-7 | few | TGTGCTAGCAGCTTAGGAGCCTACAATGAGCAGTTCTTC | CASSLGAYNEQFF
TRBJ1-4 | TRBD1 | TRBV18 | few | TGTGCCAGCTCACCATCGGCAGGGGGAAGGGAAAAACTGTTTTTT | CASSPSAGGREKLFF
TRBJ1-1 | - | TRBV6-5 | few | TGTGCCAGCAGTTACTCGACTGGGGGCGGAACTGAAGCTTTCTTT | CASSYSTGGGTEAFF
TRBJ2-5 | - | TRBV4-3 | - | TGCGCCAGCAGCCAAGATCTTCGGTCTGGAGAGACCCAGTACTTC | CASSQDLRSGETQYF
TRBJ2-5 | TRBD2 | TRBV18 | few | TGTGCCAGCTCACCACCGAGTAGCGGGCCCCAGGAGACCCAGTACTTC | CASSPPSSGPQETQYF
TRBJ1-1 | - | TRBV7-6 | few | TGTGCCAGCAGCGGGACACTTCAGAGCACTGAAGCTTTCTTT | CASSGTLQSTEAFF
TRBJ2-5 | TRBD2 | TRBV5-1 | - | TGCGCCAGCAGCTTGGAGGGACTAAAAGAGACCCAGTACTTC | CASSLEGLKETQYF
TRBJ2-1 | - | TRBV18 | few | TGTGCCAGCTCACCACCGGGGGGATCCTACAATGAGCAGTTCTTC | CASSPPGGSYNEQFF
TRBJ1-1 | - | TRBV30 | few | TGTGCCTGGAGTGGACTCGGCGGCGAAGCTTTCTTT | CAWSGLGGEAFF
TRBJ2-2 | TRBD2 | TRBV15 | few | TGTGCCACCCGGGGGGGAGGGGACTTCGGCACCGGGGAGCTGTTTTTT | CATRGGGDFGTGELFF
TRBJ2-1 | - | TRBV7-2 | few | TGTGCCAGCAGCTTAGTCCTCAGAGGAGAGCAGTTCTTC | CASSLVLRGEQFF